These T cell receptor beta chains were read from a single sample in a study of breast tumors, draining lymph nodes, adjacent tissues. A single record per CDR3 protein comes from TCRdb applying MiXCR to the multiplex PCR reads. The repertoire holds 150,000 to 200,000 distinct CDR3 sequences, roughly 30% seen once, with around 4% in the top ten. Material for sequencing was axillary lymph node tissue. These receptors originate from a female donor with breast cancer. Some clones in this sample may be carry-over from other donors' samples. Each CDR3 is given with its conserved first and last residue. The D gene is left open where the match is weak. Expanded clones get a size class; other rows say once, few or many, or leave the size out.

TRBD1	TRBV19	TRBJ2-6	many	TGTGCCAGTAGTTTAACCGGGACAGCCTTCTCTGGGGCCAACGTCCTGACTTTC	CASSLTGTAFSGANVLTF
-	TRBV6-2/TRBV6-3	TRBJ2-2	-	TGTGCCAGCAGTTACTGGCGTAACACCGGGGAGCTGTTTTTT	CASSYWRNTGELFF
TRBD1	TRBV20-1	TRBJ1-4	many	TGCAGTGCTAGAGATCAGGGGGTGGGGGCAACTAATGAAAAACTGTTTTTT	CSARDQGVGATNEKLFF
TRBD1	TRBV12-3/TRBV12-4	TRBJ1-6	once	TGTGCCAGCAGTTCTGGGACAGGGACCAATTCACCCCTCCACTTT	CASSSGTGTNSPLHF
-	TRBV18	TRBJ2-3	many	TGTGCCAGCTCGAGGGGTAGCACAGATACGCAGTATTTT	CASSRGSTDTQYF
-	TRBV29-1	TRBJ2-7	-	TGCAGCTCAGTGAACAGGGCCCGAGGCTCCTACGAGCAGTACTTC	CSSVNRARGSYEQYF
-	TRBV12-3/TRBV12-4	TRBJ1-1	few	TGTGCCAGCAGTTTAGAAGTACGGATGAACACTGAAGCTTTCTTT	CASSLEVRMNTEAFF
TRBD2	TRBV7-3	TRBJ2-5	-	TGTGCCAGCAGCCCCTATAGCGGGGGGGCTTCGGAGACCCAGTACTTC	CASSPYSGGASETQYF
-	TRBV18	TRBJ2-3	-	TGTGCCAGCTCACCACCGGGCAGGGGTTTAGATACGCAGTATTTT	CASSPPGRGLDTQYF
TRBD1	TRBV12-3/TRBV12-4	TRBJ1-6	-	TGTGCCAGCTCTGCGACAGGGGGAAATTCACCCCTCCACTTT	CASSATGGNSPLHF